This T cell receptor (beta chain) is drawn from a study of blood T cell repertoires in COVID-19. There are 11 residues in the CDR3. V was shortened by 2 bases and J by 6 bases, with 5 bases between the two germline ends. Germline assignment: CDR1 LGHDT and CDR2 YNNKEL (reference sequence). Data came from immunoSEQ multiplex PCR; TCRdb stores just in-frame clones and leaves some out. The data show around 160,000 clones, about 86% seen once. The chain links TRBV3-1 (or the pseudogene TRBV3-2) to TRBJ2-7; D ambiguous. The sequence was obtained from a man aged 60 to 75 with acute or convalescent COVID-19. Sequencing was carried out using peripheral blood. CDR3 protein: CASSQSSEQYF. CDR3 DNA sequence: TGTGCCAGCAGCCAATCGAGCGAGCAGTACTTC.